This T cell receptor (beta chain) was sequenced during a study of low-dose radiotherapy and immunotherapy resistance in tumors (dated by TCRdb to between 2021 and 2024). With respect to the entire study: In Cohort 1, each fraction delivered 0.5 Gy every 2 weeks, and the prescribed total PTV dose was 6.5 Gy. In Cohort 2, 1 Gy per fraction was delivered every two weeks, for a total of 13 Gy over 26 weeks. Nivolumab and ipilimumab were both given intravenously, with nivolumab at a 240 mg flat dose every two weeks and ipilimumab at 1 mg/kg every six weeks. Intravenous cyclophosphamide at 200 mg/m2 was administered every two weeks, one day ahead of each radiation and immunotherapy administration. Starting on cycle 1 day 1, patients took 300 mg of aspirin by mouth once a day for four cycles. No randomization into treatment groups was done for the people taking part in the trial. The translational analysis covered eight patients: three from the first dose cohort and the first five from the second dose cohort.

This clonotype is a singleton in its sample. Its antigen has not been determined. No base quality information exists; no much larger clone differs at one position. Evidence from a single read is weak. This sample was sequenced with an Illumina HiSeq 2500. First-strand cDNA was synthesized with Superscript III and a set of TRAV- and TRBV-specific primers, covering both TCRalpha and TCRbeta chains. TCRs were amplified for 20 to 25 PCR cycles with Phusion, using a constant-region primer paired with the adapter attached to the V primers. The isolated mRNA was amplified using the MessageAmp II aRNA Amplification Kit, with in vitro transcription performed for about 15 hours at 37 degrees C. The Dynabeads mRNA DIRECT Purification Kit was used to isolate mRNA for TCR sequencing. Indexed Illumina adapters were added in a second Phusion PCR of 20 to 30 cycles, after which AMPure XP beads were used to purify the products. The authors' pipeline ran thus. Custom Perl scripts were used to pool TCR sequences that encoded the same protein, to remove out-of-frame sequences, and to calculate the abundance of each clonotype. The analysis excluded TCR sequences that were supported by just one read. Among the metrics used to describe the repertoires were Shannon entropy, Gini index, clonality, richness, and the frequency of TCRs shared between repertoires. The public reads were reprocessed in TCRdb via fastp at Q25 and MiXCR, keeping in-frame beta chains. Each entry is one CDR3 protein sequence, shown with its most common DNA and genes. TCRdb, not the original authors, processed these V and J calls. The sample table lists tens of thousands of distinct CDR3 sequences, approximately 17% of them with a count of one. Around 6.1% of the sample is taken by the ten largest.

Taken from cysteine to phenylalanine, the CDR3 has 13 residues. Just CDR3 DNA is preserved here, 39 bases in frame from base 1. The germline ends are 6 bases apart after V is trimmed by 4 bases and J by 2 bases. CDR1 and CDR2 are read off the germline V gene as MNHEY and SVGEGT. The meaning of the sample's time point label: before trial treatment. Donors were enrolled in RACIN, a single-arm phase I dose-escalation trial combining nivolumab, ipilimumab, aspirin, low-dose cyclophosphamide and low-dose radiotherapy. Patients were eligible if they had advanced solid tumors that were TIL-negative. This receptor chain uses TRBV6-2 or TRBV6-3 and TRBJ2-1; possibly the D gene is TRBD2, per 5 matching bases. The clonotype originates from a male donor with prostate cancer. The sample here was PBMCs, taken before treatment. Read as DNA, the sequence is TGTGCCAGCAGTTCCGGGACCTACAATGAGCAGTTCTTC. This gives the protein CASSSGTYNEQFF.